This TCR beta chain is from a study of Graves' ophthalmopathy and Graves' hyperthyroidism (dated by TCRdb to 2017 to 2018). A note on the overall study: Hyperthyroidism was considered stable if no progression to ophthalmopathy occurred within 18 months of follow-up. In total, 135 blood samples were TCR-sequenced: roughly 45 ophthalmopathy, around 75 hyperthyroidism and some 17 hyperthyroidism-to-ophthalmopathy patients. The study used TCR beta repertoire signatures to distinguish Graves' ophthalmopathy from Graves' hyperthyroidism and to predict progression to ophthalmopathy. Once sampling was done, hyperthyroidism patients were given methimazole at a starting dose of 30 mg daily, while ophthalmopathy patients were given high-dose intravenous methylprednisolone. In about six hyperthyroidism patients, the T-cell repertoires found in thyroid tissue were compared with those found in blood. For independent validation, a separate cohort was made up of approximately 19 hyperthyroidism patients plus 17 patients who later progressed from hyperthyroidism to ophthalmopathy. To explore V-J signatures that separate ophthalmopathy from hyperthyroidism, a discovery set of 95 to 100 patients was enrolled, consisting of 40 to 45 with ophthalmopathy and some 56 with stable hyperthyroidism.

Counted from cysteine to phenylalanine, this CDR3 has 17 amino acids. Just the 51-base CDR3 DNA is kept, in frame starting at base 1. V is pruned by 6 bases and J by 2 bases, leaving 15 bases of the junction without a gene match. Hyperthyroidism patients were newly diagnosed, with disease duration under 2 months, and aged 18 to 65 years. Patients with other autoimmune diseases, uncontrolled infections, pregnancy or lactation were excluded from the study. Clinical symptoms, serum thyroxine, TRAb, thyroid ultrasound and orbital computed tomography formed the basis of the diagnosis. Total RNA was extracted with Trizol reagent and quality-checked on an Agilent 2100 Bioanalyzer. General study outcomes and caveats: Sample size was not statistically predetermined, and group allocation was not concealed from the investigators. Most expanded thyroid clonotypes with frequency above 0.001 were also detected in blood, suggesting blood repertoires may reflect the thyroid immune response. In validation, the model predicted ophthalmopathy progression with nearly 71% sensitivity and roughly 72% specificity; 12 predicted patients were CT-confirmed with GO in a median of 6.5 months. In cross-validation, the 13-signature model distinguished ophthalmopathy from stable hyperthyroidism with approximately 88% sensitivity and roughly 81% specificity, and in the test set the corresponding values were about 80% and 75%.

For repertoire sequencing, TCR beta CDR3 regions were amplified from RNA transcripts. The first round of RT-PCR was done with HTBI primers and the Qiagen OneStep RT-PCR kit, and was followed by a second round of multiplex PCR, then size selection and purification. Sequencing of the libraries was carried out on an Illumina HiSeq2000 in paired-end mode with 100 bp reads. Regarding the original processing steps: Reads were processed with SOAPnuke, discarding reads with adapters, uncalled bases, mean Phred below 15, or no exact constant-primer or identifier match. COPE v1.2.5 was used to merge high-quality paired reads. Clonotypes were defined as unique nucleotide sequences and were aligned to IMGT TRB V, D and J references using MiTCR v1.1. Only V-J combinations with frequency above 0.0001 were analysed, covering approximately 99% of repertoires. For each V-J combination, a TCR clonal expansion and chaos score was defined as the ratio of F50 clonal expansion to chaos observed in the TCRdist matrix. Welch's t-statistics and random forest were used to reduce features to about a dozen V-J combinations, which were fed into a naive Bayes classifier. Thyroid-blood repertoire similarity was quantified with the Morisita-Horn index. Through fastp at Q25 and MiXCR, TCRdb rebuilt clones from the public reads, retaining in-frame beta chains. Identical CDR3 proteins give one entry, which carries the most common genes and DNA. TCRdb, rather than the study authors, made the V and J calls. For this sample there are around 1.1 million distinct CDR3 sequences; less than 45% appear just once. Over 8.5% of the sample is taken by the ten largest.

Comment on this clonotype: Its specific antigen is unknown. Base-call qualities are not available, and no considerably larger clone is one nucleotide away.

Recombination linked TRBV12-3 or TRBV12-4 to TRBJ1-2, and TRBD1 aligns with 7 junction nucleotides. The sample was peripheral blood or thyroid tissue (not recorded which). The clonotype originates from an adult man with Graves' hyperthyroidism. In nucleotide form, the sequence is TGTGCCAGCAGCCCTACGGATCGACAGGGCCAGAACTATGGCTACACCTTC. The translation is CASSPTDRQGQNYGYTF.